One and the same sample provided the 15 T cell receptor beta chains below, sequenced in a study of T cell changes during pregnancy in multiple sclerosis. Assay used: immunoSEQ multiplex PCR; TCRdb lists only in-frame clones, some missing. This sample has around 120,000 clones, with 90% to 95% found just once. Specimen: peripheral blood, collected after pregnancy. The receptors shown here come from a female donor with multiple sclerosis, enrolled in a pregnancy study.

The chain joins TRBV19 to TRBJ1-5, with D tentatively TRBD1 (5 bases). CDR3 length: 15 amino acids. CDR1 and CDR2 from the germline V gene are LNHDA and SQIVND (reference sequence). The ends were cut back, 7 bases at V and 2 bases at J, with 15 bases in the middle. The CDR3 DNA sequence: TGTGCCAGTAAGGGCCGGGGGGAAGGCAATCAGCCCCAGCATTTT. Translation: CASKGRGEGNQPQHF. Combining the CDR3 with reference TRBV19 and TRBJ1-5 gives the whole variable domain DGGITQSPKYLFRKEGQNVTLSCEQNLNHDAMYWYRQDPGQGLRLIYYSQIVNDFQKGDIAEGYSVSREKKESFPLTVTSAQKNPTAFYLCASKGRGEGNQPQHFGDGTRLSIL.

This clone was seen a handful of times. The chain joins TRBV6-4 to TRBJ2-2; 7 positions match TRBD1. The CDR3 is 16 residues long. The V gene's germline CDR1 is MRHNA and CDR2 SNTAGT. The V segment lost 5 bases and the J segment 1 base; nucleotides outside the gene matches: 7. The CDR3 is CASSFSGTENTGELFF. CDR3 coding DNA: TGTGCCAGCAGTTTCTCCGGGACAGAGAACACCGGGGAGCTGTTTTTT.

The V and J genes are TRBV5-1 and TRBJ1-1; 7 bases match TRBD1. The CDR3 loop spans 19 amino acids. V lost 4 bases, J lost 0 bases, and 18 bases stayed unmatched. Germline CDR1 reads SGHRS; CDR2 reads YFSETQ. The CDR3 nucleotides are TGCGCCAGCAGCCCCATCACGATTGAGGGACAGCGGATGAACACTGAAGCTTTCTTT. Residues: CASSPITIEGQRMNTEAFF.

The gene calls are TRBV11-3 and TRBJ2-2; 9 bases fit TRBD1. In germline, CDR1 is SGHNT, CDR2 YENEEA. With V trimmed by 3 bases and J by 4 bases, 9 bases remained unmatched. This CDR3 is 17 amino acids long. Here the CDR3 DNA reads TGTGCCAGCAGCTTGGAGATACAGGGGGCTGGCACCGGGGAGCTGTTTTTT. It encodes CASSLEIQGAGTGELFF. The full variable domain, completed using reference TRBV11-3 and TRBJ2-2, is EAGVVQSPRYKIIEKKQPVAFWCNPISGHNTLYWYLQNLGQGPELLIRYENEEAVDDSQLPKDRFSAERLKGVDSTLKIQPAELGDSAVYLCASSLEIQGAGTGELFFGEGSRLTVL.

This clone was detected only a few times. The CDR3 region is CASSLGGEMNTEAFF. The CDR3 DNA reads as TGCGCCAGCAGCTTGGGGGGAGAGATGAACACTGAAGCTTTCTTT. This chain connects TRBV5-1 to TRBJ1-1; no firm D call. The germline CDR1 and CDR2 sequences are SGHRS and YFSETQ. The V end lost 0 bases, the J end lost 0 bases, and 9 bases lay between the germline ends. This CDR3 has 15 residues.

J is TRBJ1-6 and V is TRBV6-5; D unresolved. Trimming took 9 bases from V and 0 from J, leaving 9 bases between them. The germline gives CDR1 MNHEY, CDR2 SVGAGI. CDR3 size: 14 residues. The CDR3 is CASQPSSYNSPLHF. CDR3 coding DNA: TGTGCCAGTCAACCGAGCTCCTATAATTCACCCCTCCACTTT.

The chain links TRBV15 to TRBJ2-5, with TRBD1 matching 9 bases. CDR3 size: 15 residues. The trim removed 1 base at V and 5 bases at J, leaving 5 bases unmatched. CDR1 and CDR2 from the germline V gene are LNHNV and YYDKDF (reference sequence). CDR3 in amino acids: CATSRVTGGPETQYF. In DNA form, the CDR3 reads TGTGCCACCAGCAGAGTTACAGGGGGCCCGGAGACCCAGTACTTC.

This sequence joins TRBV19 and TRBJ2-3; 7 bases are a match to TRBD1. Germline CDR1 reads LNHDA; CDR2 reads SQIVND (reference sequence). V lost 8 bases, J lost 4 bases, and 6 bases stayed unmatched. The CDR3 loop spans 13 amino acids. In DNA form, the CDR3 reads TGTGCCAGTTCGACAGGGCCTTCAGATACGCAGTATTTT. It encodes CASSTGPSDTQYF.

The V call is TRBV29-1, the J call TRBJ2-3; TRBD2 matches at 9 bases. The V gene end was trimmed by 3 bases and the J gene end by 6 bases; junction bases not matched to a gene: 7. Germline loops: CDR1 SQVTM, CDR2 ANQGSEA. This CDR3 is 14 amino acids long. The chain's CDR3 is CSVDGGGAGDTQYF. The CDR3 nucleotides are TGCAGCGTTGATGGCGGGGGGGCTGGCGATACGCAGTATTTT.

This clone appeared once. The rearrangement joins TRBV18 to TRBJ1-2; no firm D call. Germline loops: CDR1 KGHSH, CDR2 LQKENI. V lost 0 bases and J lost 6, with 8 bases in between. The CDR3 contains 13 residues. The CDR3 loop reads CASSPPAGDGYTF. The CDR3 nucleotides are TGTGCCAGCTCACCACCGGCCGGGGATGGCTACACCTTC.

V usage is TRBV29-1 and J usage is TRBJ1-2, with 8 bases matching TRBD1. The CDR3 contains 13 residues. Germline V gives CDR1 SQVTM, CDR2 ANQGSEA. The V and J ends lost 6 bases and 4 bases, in that order; junction bases with no gene match: 7. Written as DNA, the CDR3 is TGCAGCGTCCAACGACAGGGGAGCTATGGCTACACCTTC. Its protein is CSVQRQGSYGYTF.

The chain has TRBV5-6 and TRBJ2-2; 10 bases align to TRBD1. V lost 0 bases, J lost 5 bases, and 7 bases stayed unmatched. CDR3 size: 17 residues. Germline V CDR1 and CDR2: SGHDT, YYEEEE. The CDR3 protein is CASSLGSGQGRTGELFF. CDR3 DNA sequence: TGTGCCAGCAGCTTGGGGTCGGGACAGGGGAGAACCGGGGAGCTGTTTTTT.

The gene calls are TRBV14 and TRBJ1-5; D gene unclear. Germline-derived CDR1 and CDR2 are SGHDN and FVKESK. V lost 2 bases, J lost 5 bases, and 7 bases lay in between. This CDR3 spans 13 amino acids. CDR3 protein: CASSQFQDQPQHF. The CDR3 nucleotides are TGTGCCAGCAGCCAATTCCAGGATCAGCCCCAGCATTTT.

This clone has just a few counts. The chain joins TRBV7-8 to TRBJ2-7; 8 positions agree with TRBD1. Trimming at V came to 4 bases and at J to 5 bases, leaving 10 bases not matched to a gene. The CDR3 sequence is 15 residues long. In germline, CDR1 is SGHVS, CDR2 FQNEAQ. The CDR3 reads CASSSDRVRVHEQYF. CDR3 in DNA: TGTGCCAGCAGCTCGGACAGGGTCAGGGTCCACGAGCAGTACTTC. Combining the CDR3 with reference TRBV7-8 and TRBJ2-7 gives the whole variable domain GAGVSQSPRYKVAKRGQDVALRCDPISGHVSLFWYQQALGQGPEFLTYFQNEAQLDKSGLPSDRFFAERPEGSVSTLKIQRTQQEDSAVYLCASSSDRVRVHEQYFGPGTRLTVT.

CDR3 coding DNA: TGTGCCAGCAGCGCTACTAGCTCCTACAATGAGCAGTTCTTC. Translated, it gives CASSATSSYNEQFF. V and J are TRBV9 and TRBJ2-1; D perhaps matches TRBD2 (5 bases). V dropped 3 bases and J dropped 0 bases, with 7 bases sitting between them. Per germline, CDR1 SGDLS and CDR2 YYNGEE. This CDR3 is built from 14 residues.